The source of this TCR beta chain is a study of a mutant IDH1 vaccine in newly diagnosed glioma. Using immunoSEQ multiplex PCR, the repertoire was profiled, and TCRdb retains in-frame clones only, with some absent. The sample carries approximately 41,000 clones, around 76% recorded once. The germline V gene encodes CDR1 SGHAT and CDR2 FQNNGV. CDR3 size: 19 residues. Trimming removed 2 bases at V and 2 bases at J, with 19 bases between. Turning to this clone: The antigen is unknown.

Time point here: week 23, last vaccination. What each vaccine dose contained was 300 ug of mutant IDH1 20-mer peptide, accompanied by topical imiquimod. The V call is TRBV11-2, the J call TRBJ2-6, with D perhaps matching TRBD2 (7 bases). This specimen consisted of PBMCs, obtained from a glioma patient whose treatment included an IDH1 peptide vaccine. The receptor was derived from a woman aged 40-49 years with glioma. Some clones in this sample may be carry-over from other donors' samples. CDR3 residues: CASSLPGRGPEAGANVLTF. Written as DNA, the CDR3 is TGTGCCAGCAGCTTACCCGGGCGGGGGCCCGAGGCTGGGGCCAACGTCCTGACTTTC. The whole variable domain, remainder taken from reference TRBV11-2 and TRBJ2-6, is EAGVAQSPRYKIIEKRQSVAFWCNPISGHATLYWYQQILGQGPKLLIQFQNNGVVDDSQLPKDRFSAERLKGVDSTLKIQPAKLEDSAVYLCASSLPGRGPEAGANVLTFGAGSRLTVL.